This TCR beta chain derives from a study of early T cells in non-severe SARS-CoV-2 infection. The CDR3 loop spans 15 amino acids. With 1 base clipped from V and 5 bases from J, the junction kept 8 bases outside the gene matches. Germline CDR1 reads LNHDA; CDR2 reads SQIVND (reference sequence). Each single cDNA molecule received a unique molecular identifier. MiXCR, run by TCRdb on the 5' RACE reads, gives a single entry per CDR3 protein. The sample contains 50,000 or so distinct CDR3 sequences, around 4.6% of which appear only once. This TCR came from an adult who was a healthcare worker with PCR-confirmed SARS-CoV-2 infection or an uninfected control (not recorded which). Sample: whole blood. The chain has TRBV19 and TRBJ2-7; 7 bases match TRBD2. CDR3 bases: TGTGCCAGTAGTATAGTGTCGGGAGGTCCCCACGAGCAGTACTTC. Translating it yields CASSIVSGGPHEQYF.